Listed below are T cell receptor beta chains from one sample, sequenced in a study of blood T cell repertoires in COVID-19. Sequencing was performed with immunoSEQ multiplex PCR; in TCRdb, only in-frame clones are kept and a portion is missing. The sample has approximately 210,000 clones, approximately 73% seen once; the top ten hold 17%. Sequenced sample: PBMCs or T cells enriched from blood (not recorded which). The source of these receptors is a woman aged 45-65 years with acute COVID-19. Each CDR3 is given with its conserved first and last residue.

V	J	CDR3
TRBV6-5	TRBJ2-3	CATFWTGSTDTQYF
TRBV6-5	TRBJ1-1	CAVAGLNTEAFF
TRBV19	TRBJ1-2	CASSPTGGSGYTF
TRBV7-9	TRBJ1-2	CASSLVGEGYGYTF
TRBV10-3	TRBJ2-5	CAISEFSGGTQETQYF
TRBV5-1	TRBJ1-3	CASSAGSPTGNTIYF
TRBV7-2	TRBJ1-2	CASSALQGVKNYGYTF
TRBV5-1	TRBJ1-3	CASSLGPSSGNTIYF
TRBV3-1/TRBV3-2	TRBJ1-1	CASSHGPGNGAFF
TRBV7-8	TRBJ1-5	CASSRYGQAGSNQPQHF
TRBV10-2	TRBJ1-1	CASSEGQGEDTEAFF
TRBV4-1	TRBJ2-2	CASSQVRDTGELFF
TRBV21-1	TRBJ2-5	CASSTPKGQETQETQYF
TRBV5-6	TRBJ2-2	CASTKEGRNTGELFF
TRBV11-2	TRBJ2-5	CASSPGTGQETQYF
TRBV2	TRBJ2-1	CASRGDSWNEQFF
TRBV3-1/TRBV3-2	TRBJ1-2	CASSQDARPGYGYTF
TRBV19	TRBJ1-5	CASSWDSNQPQHF
TRBV6-2/TRBV6-3	TRBJ1-4	CASSSSHLEKLFF
TRBV28	TRBJ1-2	CASSLRSIRGGYTF
TRBV7-9	TRBJ2-1	CASSLGTQYNEQFF
TRBV25-1	TRBJ1-4	CASSDGGGMREKLFF
TRBV5-1	TRBJ1-4	CASSSGTGYEKLFF
TRBV4-2	TRBJ2-1	CASSQAGQFNNEQFF
TRBV6-6	TRBJ1-3	CAANRGPGNTIYF
TRBV11-2	TRBJ1-3	CASTPSGNTIYF
TRBV3-1/TRBV3-2	TRBJ1-4	CASSQGEVVAEKLFF
TRBV3-1/TRBV3-2	TRBJ2-3	CASSQIIYTDTQYF
TRBV3-1/TRBV3-2	TRBJ1-5	CASSRDSGGNSNQPQHF
TRBV7-2	TRBJ1-5	CASSLEGVDGSNQPQHF
TRBV9	TRBJ2-1	CASRANLAGMDNEQFF
TRBV27	TRBJ1-6	CASSFGGQGTTPLHF
TRBV4-3	TRBJ2-2	CASSQGTGGTNTGELFF
TRBV7-9	TRBJ2-2	CASSFGQGDTGELFF
TRBV19	TRBJ2-6	CASRDRSSSGANVLTF
TRBV18	TRBJ2-2	CASSPLGTGGASSNTGELFF
TRBV6-5	TRBJ1-1	CASQRGGTGTEAFF
TRBV18	TRBJ1-6	CASSPEAGANEYNSPLHF
TRBV10-2	TRBJ2-2	CASSESYRVHGELFF
TRBV7-7	TRBJ1-2	CASSLAPTGGNYGYTF
TRBV4-3	TRBJ1-2	CASSQDLRDTNYGYTF
TRBV7-9	TRBJ1-1	CASSLSGQGNTEAFF
TRBV27	TRBJ2-3	CASSLRAGVTSTDTQYF
TRBV27	TRBJ2-2	CASSSPRQGTGELFF
TRBV4-3	TRBJ1-2	CASSQGDRGVYGYTF
TRBV7-8	TRBJ2-5	CASSPWDSQETQYF
TRBV9	TRBJ2-1	CASSASGGAHAEQFF
TRBV11-2	TRBJ1-2	CASSSDRDAGGYTF
TRBV11-3	TRBJ2-5	CASSLTRGGTQETQYF
TRBV28	TRBJ1-2	CASSSDRVGYTF
TRBV7-9	TRBJ2-3	CASSRDSPDYTDTQYF
TRBV6-5	TRBJ1-1	CASSYRRGGTEAFF
TRBV5-1	TRBJ2-1	CASSGTSGGTSEQFF
TRBV5-1	TRBJ2-3	CASSHAGSEGTDTQYF
TRBV29-1	TRBJ2-2	CSARAQGDTGELFF
TRBV7-2	TRBJ2-2	CASSSVGSSQNTGELFF
TRBV7-8	TRBJ1-3	CASSFGNIGDTIYF